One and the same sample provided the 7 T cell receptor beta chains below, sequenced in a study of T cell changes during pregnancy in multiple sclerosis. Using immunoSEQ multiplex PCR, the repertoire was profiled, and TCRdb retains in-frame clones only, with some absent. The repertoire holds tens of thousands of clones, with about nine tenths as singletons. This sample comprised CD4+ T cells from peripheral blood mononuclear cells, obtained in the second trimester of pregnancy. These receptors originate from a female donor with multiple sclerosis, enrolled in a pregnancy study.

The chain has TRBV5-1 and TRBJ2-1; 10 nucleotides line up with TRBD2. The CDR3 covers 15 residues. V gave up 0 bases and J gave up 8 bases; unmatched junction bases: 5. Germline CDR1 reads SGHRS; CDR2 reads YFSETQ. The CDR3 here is CASSLESSGGYEQFF. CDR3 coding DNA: TGCGCCAGCAGCTTGGAGTCTAGCGGGGGTTATGAGCAGTTCTTC.

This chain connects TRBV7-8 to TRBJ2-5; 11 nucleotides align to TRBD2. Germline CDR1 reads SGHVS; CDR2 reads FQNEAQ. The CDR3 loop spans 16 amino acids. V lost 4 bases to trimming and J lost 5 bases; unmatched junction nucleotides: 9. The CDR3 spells CASSSTSGVGRETQYF. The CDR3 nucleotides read TGTGCCAGCAGCTCGACTAGCGGGGTGGGGCGGGAGACCCAGTACTTC. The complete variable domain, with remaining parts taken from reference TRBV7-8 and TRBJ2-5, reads GAGVSQSPRYKVAKRGQDVALRCDPISGHVSLFWYQQALGQGPEFLTYFQNEAQLDKSGLPSDRFFAERPEGSVSTLKIQRTQQEDSAVYLCASSSTSGVGRETQYFGPGTRLLVL.

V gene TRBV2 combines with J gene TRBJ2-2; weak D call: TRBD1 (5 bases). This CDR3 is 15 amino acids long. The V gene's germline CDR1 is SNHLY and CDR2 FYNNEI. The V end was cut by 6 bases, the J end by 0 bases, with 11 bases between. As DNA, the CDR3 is TGTGCCAGCAGGGCGACAGCTTCGAACACCGGGGAGCTGTTTTTT. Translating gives CASRATASNTGELFF.

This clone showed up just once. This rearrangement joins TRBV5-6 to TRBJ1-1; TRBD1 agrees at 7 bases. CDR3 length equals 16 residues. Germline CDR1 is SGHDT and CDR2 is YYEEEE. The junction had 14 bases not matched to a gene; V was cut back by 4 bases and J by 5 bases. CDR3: CASSPVGRQGLTEAFF. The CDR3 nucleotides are TGTGCCAGCAGCCCTGTGGGGAGACAGGGATTGACTGAAGCTTTCTTT.

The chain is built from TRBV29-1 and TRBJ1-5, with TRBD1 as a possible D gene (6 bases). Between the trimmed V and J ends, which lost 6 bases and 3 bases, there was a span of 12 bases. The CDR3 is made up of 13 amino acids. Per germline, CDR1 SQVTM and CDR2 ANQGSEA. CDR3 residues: CSVRDKNNQPQHF. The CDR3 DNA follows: TGCAGCGTCCGGGACAAAAACAATCAGCCCCAGCATTTT. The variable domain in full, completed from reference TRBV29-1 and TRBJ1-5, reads SAVISQKPSRDICQRGTSLTIQCQVDSQVTMMFWYRQQPGQSLTLIATANQGSEATYESGFVIDKFPISRPNLTFSTLTVSNMSPEDSSIYLCSVRDKNNQPQHFGDGTRLSIL.

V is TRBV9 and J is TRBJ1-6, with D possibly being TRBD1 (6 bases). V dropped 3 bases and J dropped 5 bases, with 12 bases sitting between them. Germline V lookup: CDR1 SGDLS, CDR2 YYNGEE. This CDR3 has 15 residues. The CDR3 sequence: CASSASRGNNSPLHF. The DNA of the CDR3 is TGTGCCAGCAGCGCAAGCAGGGGTAATAATTCACCCCTCCACTTT.

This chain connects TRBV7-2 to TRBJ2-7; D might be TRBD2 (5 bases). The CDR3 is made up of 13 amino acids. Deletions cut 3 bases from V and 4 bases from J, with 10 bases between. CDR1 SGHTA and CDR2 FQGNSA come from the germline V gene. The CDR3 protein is CASSFDYRYEQYF. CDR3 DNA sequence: TGTGCCAGCAGCTTCGACTACAGATACGAGCAGTACTTC.